This entry lists 26 T cell receptor beta chains sequenced from one sample in a study of CD8+ T cells in alopecia areata. RNA was isolated and reverse transcribed to cDNA, the sequencing template. Method: immunoSEQ multiplex PCR; TCRdb's copy keeps in-frame clones and lacks some. The profile shows around 250,000 clones, around two thirds of them singletons. The sample consisted of CD4+ T cells sorted from blood, taken at week 0. Receptors originate from a human donor with alopecia areata.

This rearrangement joins TRBV15 to TRBJ1-1; D is undetermined. From germline, CDR1 is LNHNV and CDR2 YYDKDF (reference sequence). The CDR3 sequence is 13 residues long. Deletions cut 8 bases from V and 0 bases from J, with 10 bases between. The CDR3 sequence is CATGAGLNTEAFF. The CDR3 nucleotides are TGTGCCACCGGAGCGGGTTTGAACACTGAAGCTTTCTTT.

V and J are TRBV10-3 and TRBJ1-1; TRBD1 might be the D (5 bases). The CDR3 consists of 14 residues. Germline V gene data show CDR1 as ENHRY and CDR2 as SYGVKD. V was clipped by 9 bases and J by 0 bases, with 14 bases between them. The CDR3: CAIAPGPMNTEAFF. The CDR3 DNA is TGTGCCATAGCCCCGGGGCCGATGAACACTGAAGCTTTCTTT.

About this clone: Within the sample, other DNA sequences also encode this same CDR3. V gene TRBV30 combines with J gene TRBJ1-2; D is uncertain. The V and J ends lost 0 bases and 8 bases respectively, with 10 bases between them. Germline V CDR1 and CDR2: GTSNPN, SVGIG (reference sequence). The CDR3 is made up of 12 amino acids. CDR3 bases: TGTGCCTGGAGTGTTCTAGGGCCCGGCTACACCTTC. Translation: CAWSVLGPGYTF.

The CDR3, as DNA: TGTGCCTGGAATCCAGGGGTGGTAGGCTACACCTTC. This sequence encodes CAWNPGVVGYTF. The chain employs TRBV30 and TRBJ1-2; perhaps TRBD1 as D (6 bases). V was pared by 4 bases and J by 8 bases, with 14 bases between. The CDR3 contains 12 residues. Germline V CDR1 and CDR2: GTSNPN, SVGIG (reference sequence).

The chain recombines TRBV7-9 with TRBJ1-2; D is ambiguous. The CDR3 consists of 14 residues. Germline V gene data show CDR1 as SEHNR and CDR2 as FQNEAQ (reference sequence). V lost 2 bases, J lost 7 bases, and 14 bases lay in between. DNA for the CDR3: TGTGCCAGCAGCTTACAGCCCACCGGAGGTGGCTACACCTTC. Its translation: CASSLQPTGGGYTF.

The V and J genes are TRBV5-1 and TRBJ1-2, with unresolved D. CDR3 length equals 15 residues. V was clipped by 0 bases and J by 4 bases, with 13 bases between them. Germline V CDR1 and CDR2: SGHRS, YFSETQ. CDR3 bases: TGCGCCAGCAGCTTGGATCCACGGAGCCCCTATGGCTACACCTTC. This encodes CASSLDPRSPYGYTF. The full variable domain, in which reference TRBV5-1 and TRBJ1-2 provide the parts outside the CDR3, is KAGVTQTPRYLIKTRGQQVTLSCSPISGHRSVSWYQQTPGQGLQFLFEYFSETQRNKGNFPGRFSGRQFSNSRSEMNVSTLELGDSALYLCASSLDPRSPYGYTFGSGTRLTVV.

As to this clone: At the DNA level, this CDR3 is encoded by other sequences in the same sample as well. This sequence joins TRBV30 and TRBJ1-2; D not certain. This CDR3 has 12 residues. Germline values: CDR1 GTSNPN, CDR2 SVGIG (reference sequence). V dropped 5 bases and J dropped 2 bases, with 9 bases sitting between them. CDR3 loop: CAWSPENYGYTF. In nucleotides, the CDR3 is TGTGCCTGGTCCCCGGAGAACTATGGCTACACCTTC.

J is TRBJ1-6 and V is TRBV4-1, with 9 positions matching TRBD1. V gave up 4 bases and J gave up 10 bases; unmatched junction bases: 8. Germline CDR1 MGHRA, CDR2 YSYEKL. This CDR3 is 15 amino acids long. DNA of the CDR3: TGCGCCAGCAGCCCCATGGGACAGGGTTTATCACCCCTCCACTTT. Its translation: CASSPMGQGLSPLHF.

V is TRBV9 and J is TRBJ2-5, with a possible D match to TRBD1 (5 bases). The germline V gene has CDR1 SGDLS and CDR2 YYNGEE. This CDR3 has 15 amino acids. With 2 bases removed from V and 5 bases from J, the gap between germline ends came to 16 bases. The CDR3 region has the DNA TGTGCCAGCAGCGTGGGGCAGTCGGTCGGGGAGACCCAGTACTTC. Translated, it gives CASSVGQSVGETQYF.

This chain links TRBV4-2 with TRBJ2-2, with D maybe TRBD1 (5 bases). Germline CDR1 is LGHNA and CDR2 is YNFKEQ. There are 15 residues in the CDR3. V lost 1 base and J lost 7, with 13 bases in between. The CDR3: CASSQGQGVDGELFF. CDR3 bases: TGTGCCAGCAGCCAAGGGCAGGGTGTAGACGGGGAGCTGTTTTTT.

The chain combines TRBV7-2 with TRBJ2-5, with D possibly TRBD2 on 6 matching bases. Deletions cut 5 bases from V and 2 bases from J, with 21 bases between. Germline CDR1 SGHTA, CDR2 FQGNSA. The CDR3 contains 17 residues. The CDR3 sequence: CASSRTGTPRTQETQYF. As DNA, the CDR3 is TGTGCCAGCAGCCGTACCGGGACTCCTAGAACACAAGAGACCCAGTACTTC. Full variable domain (remainder filled in from reference TRBV7-2 and TRBJ2-5): GAGVSQSPSNKVTEKGKDVELRCDPISGHTALYWYRQSLGQGLEFLIYFQGNSAPDKSGLPSDRFSAERTGGSVSTLTIQRTQQEDSAVYLCASSRTGTPRTQETQYFGPGTRLLVL.

J is TRBJ1-5 and V is TRBV29-1; 9 bases are shared with TRBD1. The CDR3 is made up of 14 amino acids. J was trimmed by 6 bases and V by 7 bases; bases with no gene match: 10. Germline V gene lookup returns CDR1 SQVTM and CDR2 ANQGSEA. In nucleotides, the CDR3 is TGCAGCGCGGAACCGGACAGGGGAGGTCAGCCCCAGCATTTT. Its translation is CSAEPDRGGQPQHF.

V and J are TRBV27 and TRBJ1-6; no clear D gene. This CDR3 is 14 amino acids long. Germline CDR1 is MNHEY and CDR2 is SMNVEV (reference sequence). V shed 3 bases and J shed 7 bases, with 10 bases lying between them. The CDR3 loop is CASSLAWRNSPLHF. DNA for the CDR3: TGTGCCAGCAGTTTGGCTTGGCGGAATTCACCCCTCCACTTT.

In its sample, this clone was seen a few times. CDR3 in DNA: TGTGCCTGGAGTTCCCCGGGACGGAAAAATGAAAAACTGTTTTTT. Translation: CAWSSPGRKNEKLFF. The rearrangement joins TRBV30 to TRBJ1-4, with D possibly being TRBD1 (5 bases). Deletions cut 2 bases from V and 5 bases from J, with 15 bases between. CDR3 length: 15 residues. Germline V gene lookup returns CDR1 GTSNPN and CDR2 SVGIG (reference sequence).

This chain links TRBV6-6 with TRBJ2-6; either TRBD1 or TRBD2 may supply D (5 bases each). The germline CDR1 and CDR2 sequences are MNHNY and SVGAGI (reference sequence). Trimming left V 11 bases short and J 0 bases short, with 14 bases between. CDR3 length: 15 residues. CDR3 nucleotide sequence: TGTGCCGGAGGCAGGGCTCTCTCTGGGGCCAACGTCCTGACTTTC. Amino acids: CAGGRALSGANVLTF.

The rearrangement uses TRBV6-5 and TRBJ1-2; the D gene is possibly TRBD1 (5 bases). Germline loops: CDR1 MNHEY, CDR2 SVGAGI. The V gene lost 6 bases and the J gene lost 8 bases, with 13 bases spanning the gap. This CDR3 is built from 12 residues. The CDR3 reads CASRVSGGGYTF. In DNA form, the CDR3 reads TGTGCCAGCAGAGTTTCGGGGGGAGGCTACACCTTC.

The CDR3 here is CSVGTSGGKETQYF. The DNA for the CDR3 is TGCAGCGTCGGGACTAGCGGGGGGAAAGAGACCCAGTACTTC. The genes are TRBV29-1 and TRBJ2-5; 15 bases fit TRBD2. Trimming at V came to 6 bases and at J to 3 bases, leaving 2 bases not matched to a gene. In germline, CDR1 is SQVTM, CDR2 ANQGSEA. CDR3 length equals 14 residues.

The V and J genes are TRBV5-4 and TRBJ1-2; possible D gene TRBD1, 6 bases. The V end lost 5 bases, the J end lost 5 bases, and 13 bases lay between the germline ends. The germline CDR1 and CDR2 sequences are SGHNT and YYREEE (reference sequence). The CDR3 loop spans 13 amino acids. CDR3 sequence: CASSPDRIYGYTF. In DNA, the CDR3 is TGTGCCAGCAGTCCAGACAGGATTTATGGCTACACCTTC.

The V call is TRBV5-1, the J call TRBJ2-3; the D gene is possibly TRBD1 (6 bases). Per the germline V gene, CDR1 is SGHRS and CDR2 is YFSETQ. This CDR3 has 14 residues. With 2 bases removed from V and 2 bases from J, the gap between germline ends came to 9 bases. Here the CDR3 reads CASSFTGTTDTQYF. The DNA for the CDR3 is TGCGCCAGCAGCTTTACAGGGACCACAGATACGCAGTATTTT.

This chain connects TRBV29-1 to TRBJ1-1; D unresolved. The ends were cut back, 4 bases at V and 0 bases at J, with 9 bases in the middle. Germline lookup yields CDR1 SQVTM and CDR2 ANQGSEA. This CDR3 contains 13 residues. Here the CDR3 reads CSVARLMNTEAFF. The CDR3 nucleotides read TGCAGCGTTGCACGGCTTATGAACACTGAAGCTTTCTTT.

This rearrangement joins TRBV14 to TRBJ2-1; possible D gene TRBD1, 5 bases. Germline V gene lookup returns CDR1 SGHDN and CDR2 FVKESK. Trimming removed 4 bases at V and 6 bases at J, with 16 bases between. The CDR3 extends over 15 amino acids. The CDR3 is CASSPRHLQGNEQFF. The CDR3 DNA follows: TGTGCCAGCAGCCCTCGACACCTTCAGGGCAATGAGCAGTTCTTC.

This chain connects TRBV5-1 to TRBJ1-5; D is possibly TRBD1 (5 bases). Trimming shortened V by 4 bases and J by 3 bases, and 11 bases separated the two germline ends. Germline lookup yields CDR1 SGHRS and CDR2 YFSETQ. The CDR3 sequence is 14 residues long. CDR3 nucleotide sequence: TGCGCCAGCAGCCCGCAGGGCCTCAATCAGCCCCAGCATTTT. Its translation is CASSPQGLNQPQHF.

The chain links TRBV18 to TRBJ2-3; D is unclear. The germline V gene encodes CDR1 KGHSH and CDR2 LQKENI. CDR3 length: 15 amino acids. Trimming removed 6 bases from V and 0 bases from J, with 13 bases in between. Written as DNA, the CDR3 is TGTGCCAGCTCCCACGCCGATGGTAGCACAGATACGCAGTATTTT. Its translation is CASSHADGSTDTQYF.

The chain recombines TRBV27 with TRBJ1-2; possibly TRBD1 for D (5 bases). CDR3 size: 13 residues. The germline V gene encodes CDR1 MNHEY and CDR2 SMNVEV (reference sequence). V dropped 5 bases and J dropped 1 base, with 8 bases sitting between them. The CDR3 region has the DNA TGTGCCAGCAGTGGGGGGATTAACTATGGCTACACCTTC. Amino acids: CASSGGINYGYTF.

The CDR3 loop reads CASSPRWGDYGYTF. The CDR3 nucleotides are TGTGCCAGCAGCCCCCGATGGGGGGACTATGGCTACACCTTC. The V and J genes are TRBV13 and TRBJ1-2, with D possibly being TRBD1 (5 bases). With 5 bases removed from V and 3 bases from J, the gap between germline ends came to 13 bases. Germline V gene lookup returns CDR1 PRHDT and CDR2 FYEKMQ (reference sequence). The CDR3 runs to 14 residues.

The chain links TRBV19 to TRBJ1-4, with no clear D. The CDR3 has 11 amino acids. V lost 6 bases to trimming and J lost 7 bases, with 6 bases between them. The germline V gene encodes CDR1 LNHDA and CDR2 SQIVND (reference sequence). CDR3: CASREGEKLFF. The DNA for the CDR3 is TGTGCCAGTAGGGAAGGTGAAAAACTGTTTTTT.